These 20 T cell receptor beta chains came from one sample sequenced in a study of blood T cell repertoires in COVID-19. Sequenced by immunoSEQ multiplex PCR; TCRdb stores in-frame clones only, minus some. The sample records some 340,000 clones, 90% being singletons. The sample taken for sequencing was PBMCs or T cells enriched from blood (not recorded which). These receptors all come from a woman in her twenties or thirties who had been exposed to COVID-19.

The V and J genes are TRBV18 and TRBJ2-1; 10 bases line up with TRBD2. The CDR3 runs 16 residues. Trimming took 6 bases from V and 5 from J; bases not matched to a gene: 10. Germline CDR1 and CDR2: KGHSH and LQKENI. This CDR3 is CASSPSQAGGNNEQFF. For the CDR3, the DNA is TGTGCCAGCTCCCCGTCCCAAGCGGGGGGGAACAATGAGCAGTTCTTC.

The V call is TRBV7-8, the J call TRBJ1-6, with D possibly TRBD1 on 5 matching bases. Trimming shortened V by 1 base and J by 6 bases, and 22 bases separated the two germline ends. The CDR3 runs 19 residues. Germline V CDR1 and CDR2: SGHVS, FQNEAQ. The CDR3 reads CASSLVSAGLGRTNSPLHF. The CDR3 bases are TGTGCCAGCAGCTTAGTTTCGGCGGGGCTCGGACGGACTAATTCACCCCTCCACTTT.

J is TRBJ1-2 and V is TRBV5-5, with 10 positions matching TRBD1. The CDR3 consists of 19 residues. The V gene end was trimmed by 3 bases and the J gene end by 5 bases; junction bases not matched to a gene: 19. Germline CDR1 and CDR2: SGHKS and YYEKEE (reference sequence). The CDR3 DNA reads TGTGCCAGCAGCTCGGGGAGCCGGGCAGGGACAGGGGTTGGGTATGGCTACACCTTC. Its translation: CASSSGSRAGTGVGYGYTF.

The chain couples TRBV7-8 to TRBJ2-3; 11 positions agree with TRBD2. CDR3 length equals 20 residues. J gave up 0 bases and V 2 bases, and 13 bases lay outside the gene matches. CDR1 is SGHVS, CDR2 FQNEAQ, per germline. CDR3 loop: CASSLYPTPGLADSTDTQYF. Here the CDR3 DNA reads TGTGCCAGCAGCTTATACCCGACGCCGGGACTAGCGGACAGCACAGATACGCAGTATTTT. Complete variable domain (other parts from reference TRBV7-8 and TRBJ2-3): GAGVSQSPRYKVAKRGQDVALRCDPISGHVSLFWYQQALGQGPEFLTYFQNEAQLDKSGLPSDRFFAERPEGSVSTLKIQRTQQEDSAVYLCASSLYPTPGLADSTDTQYFGPGTRLTVL.

This clone appeared a single time. J is TRBJ1-1 and V is TRBV7-6; TRBD1 matches at 8 bases. CDR1 is SGHVS and CDR2 is FNYEAQ in the germline V gene. The CDR3 sequence is 15 residues long. V trimming: 4 bases; J trimming: 2 bases; junction bases outside the gene matches: 6. The CDR3 DNA is TGTGCCAGCAGCTCCCAGGGACAGGCCAACACTGAAGCTTTCTTT. Encoded protein: CASSSQGQANTEAFF.

The chain employs TRBV14 and TRBJ2-1; 13 positions agree with TRBD2. This CDR3 has 17 residues. The trim removed 1 base at V and 7 bases at J, leaving 7 bases unmatched. CDR1 and CDR2 (germline): SGHDN, FVKESK. The chain's CDR3 is CASSQGPLAGGWNEQFF. For the CDR3, the DNA is TGTGCCAGCAGCCAAGGGCCACTAGCGGGGGGGTGGAATGAGCAGTTCTTC. Combining the CDR3 with reference TRBV14 and TRBJ2-1 gives the whole variable domain EAGVTQFPSHSVIEKGQTVTLRCDPISGHDNLYWYRRVMGKEIKFLLHFVKESKQDESGMPNNRFLAERTGGTYSTLKVQPAELEDSGVYFCASSQGPLAGGWNEQFFGPGTRLTVL.

The J gene is TRBJ2-7, the V gene TRBV7-6, with 11 bases lining up with TRBD2. CDR3 length: 17 amino acids. From germline, CDR1 is SGHVS and CDR2 FNYEAQ. The J segment lost 2 bases and the V segment lost 0 bases, leaving 6 bases of the junction unmatched. The CDR3 sequence: CASSLAPSSGGTYEQYF. The CDR3 DNA is TGTGCCAGCAGCTTAGCCCCTTCTAGCGGGGGGACCTACGAGCAGTACTTC.

As for this clone: Different DNA sequences within this sample yield the same CDR3. J is TRBJ1-2 and V is TRBV19; 12 bases match TRBD1. J lost 5 bases, V lost 6 bases, and 4 bases had no gene match. Per germline, CDR1 LNHDA and CDR2 SQIVND (reference sequence). The CDR3 has 14 residues. The CDR3 DNA follows: TGTGCCAGTAGCCCGGGACAGGGGGCGTATGGCTACACCTTC. It encodes CASSPGQGAYGYTF.

The chain employs TRBV2 and TRBJ1-3; 7 nucleotides agree with TRBD1. Trimming at V came to 6 bases and at J to 2 bases, leaving 10 bases not matched to a gene. This CDR3 contains 16 residues. Germline V CDR1 and CDR2: SNHLY, FYNNEI. The CDR3 DNA reads TGTGCCAGCAGGAACCCAGTGACAGGGCCTGGAAACACCATATATTTT. This sequence encodes CASRNPVTGPGNTIYF.

A note on this clone: Other DNA sequences from this sample encode an identical CDR3 as well. The chain is built from TRBV5-4 and TRBJ1-1, with TRBD1 matching over 10 bases. This CDR3 is built from 14 residues. Trimming removed 0 bases from V and 5 bases from J; junction bases left unmatched: 1. Germline loops: CDR1 SGHNT, CDR2 YYREEE (reference sequence). As DNA, the CDR3 is TGTGCCAGCAGCTTGGGGACAGGGGGGACTGAAGCTTTCTTT. This gives the protein CASSLGTGGTEAFF.

This clone was seen once. The V gene is TRBV4-2, the J gene TRBJ2-2; 8 nucleotides match TRBD2. The CDR3 has 15 amino acids. V gave up 7 bases and J gave up 2 bases; unmatched junction bases: 6. Germline lookup yields CDR1 LGHNA and CDR2 YNFKEQ. CDR3 amino acids: CASKELAGNTGELFF. DNA of the CDR3: TGTGCCAGCAAGGAGTTAGCGGGAAACACCGGGGAGCTGTTTTTT.

The chain uses TRBV14 and TRBJ2-7, with TRBD2 as a possible D gene (5 bases). The germline V gene has CDR1 SGHDN and CDR2 FVKESK. The V and J ends lost 0 bases and 5 bases respectively, with 8 bases between them. The CDR3 has 13 residues. CDR3 residues: CASSQDPGDEQYF. Written as DNA, the CDR3 is TGTGCCAGCAGCCAAGATCCCGGGGACGAGCAGTACTTC.

This chain uses TRBV6-5 with TRBJ1-5, with TRBD1 matching 11 bases. Germline assignment: CDR1 MNHEY and CDR2 SVGAGI. This CDR3 spans 15 amino acids. The junction had 8 bases not matched to a gene; V was cut back by 6 bases and J by 7 bases. The CDR3 is CASSPDRGPGQPQHF. CDR3 coding DNA: TGTGCCAGCAGCCCGGACAGGGGGCCAGGACAGCCCCAGCATTTT.

The V gene is TRBV5-1, the J gene TRBJ2-2; maybe TRBD1 (6 bases). There are 13 residues in the CDR3. CDR1 and CDR2 (germline): SGHRS, YFSETQ. Trimming left V 4 bases short and J 5 bases short, with 9 bases between. CDR3 sequence (DNA): TGCGCCAGCAGCCGTCAGGGGACCGGGGAGCTGTTTTTT. The encoded protein is CASSRQGTGELFF.

This sequence joins TRBV19 and TRBJ1-4; 9 positions agree with TRBD1. Germline CDR1 is LNHDA and CDR2 is SQIVND (reference sequence). V lost 5 bases to trimming and J lost 6 bases; unmatched junction nucleotides: 10. This CDR3 is built from 16 residues. The CDR3 protein is CASSPFTRTGDEKLFF. DNA of the CDR3: TGTGCCAGTAGTCCATTCACGAGGACAGGGGATGAAAAACTGTTTTTT.

This chain joins TRBV5-1 and TRBJ2-2; the match to TRBD2 covers 8 bases. The CDR3 sequence is 14 residues long. The junction had 6 bases not matched to a gene; V was cut back by 9 bases and J by 2 bases. The germline CDR1 and CDR2 sequences are SGHRS and YFSETQ. The DNA of the CDR3 is TGCGCCACGCAGCGGGGGCCAAACACCGGGGAGCTGTTTTTT. Its protein product is CATQRGPNTGELFF.

CDR3 residues: CSVERGKHEQYF. The CDR3 nucleotides read TGCAGCGTTGAAAGAGGGAAGCACGAGCAGTACTTC. The chain joins TRBV29-1 to TRBJ2-7; tentatively, D is TRBD2 (5 bases). The germline CDR1 and CDR2 sequences are SQVTM and ANQGSEA. This CDR3 has 12 amino acids. The V and J ends lost 2 bases and 5 bases respectively, with 10 bases between them.

This clone came up once. The J gene is TRBJ2-7, the V gene TRBV9; TRBD1 agrees at 8 bases. The CDR3 has 15 amino acids. J was trimmed by 3 bases and V by 3 bases; bases with no gene match: 8. Germline V gene lookup returns CDR1 SGDLS and CDR2 YYNGEE. The CDR3: CASSEWVDRDYEQYF. CDR3 coding DNA: TGTGCCAGCAGCGAATGGGTGGACAGGGACTACGAGCAGTACTTC.

This sequence joins TRBV5-1 and TRBJ1-4, with 8 bases matching TRBD1. CDR3 length: 16 amino acids. Germline CDR1 SGHRS, CDR2 YFSETQ. The junction had 6 bases not matched to a gene; V was cut back by 0 bases and J by 5 bases. The CDR3 sequence: CASSLARDRWNEKLFF. The CDR3 region has the DNA TGCGCCAGCAGCTTGGCCAGGGACAGGTGGAATGAAAAACTGTTTTTT. The whole variable domain, remainder taken from reference TRBV5-1 and TRBJ1-4, is KAGVTQTPRYLIKTRGQQVTLSCSPISGHRSVSWYQQTPGQGLQFLFEYFSETQRNKGNFPGRFSGRQFSNSRSEMNVSTLELGDSALYLCASSLARDRWNEKLFFGSGTQLSVL.

V usage is TRBV6-5 and J usage is TRBJ2-7; D is ambiguous. CDR3 size: 13 residues. Germline CDR1 MNHEY, CDR2 SVGAGI. The V gene lost 4 bases and the J gene lost 5 bases, with 12 bases spanning the gap. The CDR3, as DNA: TGTGCCAGCAGTTTTCAGTGGAGCGACGAGCAGTACTTC. Translating gives CASSFQWSDEQYF.